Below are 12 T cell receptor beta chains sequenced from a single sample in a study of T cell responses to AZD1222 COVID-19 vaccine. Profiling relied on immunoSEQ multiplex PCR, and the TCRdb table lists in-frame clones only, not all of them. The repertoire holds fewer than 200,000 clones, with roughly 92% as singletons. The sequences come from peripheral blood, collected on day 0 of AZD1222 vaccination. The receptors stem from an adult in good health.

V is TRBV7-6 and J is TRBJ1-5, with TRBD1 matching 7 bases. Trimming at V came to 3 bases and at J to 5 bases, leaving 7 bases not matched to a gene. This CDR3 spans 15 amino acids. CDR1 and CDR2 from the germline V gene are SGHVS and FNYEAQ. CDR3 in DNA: TGTGCCAGCAGCTTGGGGCAGGGGGTCCATCAGCCCCAGCATTTT. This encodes CASSLGQGVHQPQHF.

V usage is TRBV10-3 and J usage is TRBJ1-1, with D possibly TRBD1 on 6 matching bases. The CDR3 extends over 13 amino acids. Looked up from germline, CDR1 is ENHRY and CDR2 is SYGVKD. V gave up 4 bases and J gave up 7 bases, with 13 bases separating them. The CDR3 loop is CAISVGGLGEAFF. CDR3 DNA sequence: TGTGCCATCAGTGTCGGGGGGCTTGGTGAAGCTTTCTTT.

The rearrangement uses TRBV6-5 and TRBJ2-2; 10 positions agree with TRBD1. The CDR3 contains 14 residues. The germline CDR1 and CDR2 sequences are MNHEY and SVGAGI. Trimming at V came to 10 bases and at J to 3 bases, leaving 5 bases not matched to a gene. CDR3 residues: CANGQGDDTGELFF. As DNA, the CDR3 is TGTGCCAACGGACAGGGGGATGACACCGGGGAGCTGTTTTTT.

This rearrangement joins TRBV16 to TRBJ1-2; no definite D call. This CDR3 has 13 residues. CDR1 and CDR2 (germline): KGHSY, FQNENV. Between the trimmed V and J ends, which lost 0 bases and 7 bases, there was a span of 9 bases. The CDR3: CASSQSKGLGYTF. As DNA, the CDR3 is TGTGCCAGCAGCCAATCAAAAGGGCTTGGCTACACCTTC. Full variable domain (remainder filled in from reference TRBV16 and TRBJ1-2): GEEVAQTPKHLVRGEGQKAKLYCAPIKGHSYVFWYQQVLKNEFKFLISFQNENVFDETGMPKERFSAKCLPNSPCSLEIQATKLEDSAVYFCASSQSKGLGYTFGSGTRLTVV.

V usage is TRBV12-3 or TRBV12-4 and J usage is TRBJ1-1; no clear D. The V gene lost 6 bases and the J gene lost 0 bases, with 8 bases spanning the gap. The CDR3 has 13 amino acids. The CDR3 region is CASRTSLNTEAFF. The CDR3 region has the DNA TGTGCCAGCAGAACAAGTTTGAACACTGAAGCTTTCTTT.

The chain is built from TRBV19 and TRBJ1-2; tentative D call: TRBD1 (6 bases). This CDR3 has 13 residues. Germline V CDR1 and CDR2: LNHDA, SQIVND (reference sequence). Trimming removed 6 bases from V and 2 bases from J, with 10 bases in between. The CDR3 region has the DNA TGTGCCAGTAGCTTGACAGGAAACTATGGCTACACCTTC. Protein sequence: CASSLTGNYGYTF.

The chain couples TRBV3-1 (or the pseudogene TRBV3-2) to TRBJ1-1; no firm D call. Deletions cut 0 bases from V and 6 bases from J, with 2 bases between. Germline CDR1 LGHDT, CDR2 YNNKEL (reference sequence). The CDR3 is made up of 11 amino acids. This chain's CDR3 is CASSQESEAFF. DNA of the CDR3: TGTGCCAGCAGCCAAGAGTCTGAAGCTTTCTTT.

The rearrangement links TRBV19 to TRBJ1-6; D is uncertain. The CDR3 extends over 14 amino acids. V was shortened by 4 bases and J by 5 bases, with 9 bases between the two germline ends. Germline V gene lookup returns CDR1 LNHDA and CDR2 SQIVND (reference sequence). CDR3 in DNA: TGTGCCAGTAGTACTGACGCGGATAATTCACCCCTCCACTTT. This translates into CASSTDADNSPLHF.

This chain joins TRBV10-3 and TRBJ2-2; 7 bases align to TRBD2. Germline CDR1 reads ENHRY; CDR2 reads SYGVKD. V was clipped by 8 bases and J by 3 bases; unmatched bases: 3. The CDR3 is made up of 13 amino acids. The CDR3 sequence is CAIQGGDTGELFF. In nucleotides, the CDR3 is TGTGCCATCCAGGGAGGGGACACCGGGGAGCTGTTTTTT.

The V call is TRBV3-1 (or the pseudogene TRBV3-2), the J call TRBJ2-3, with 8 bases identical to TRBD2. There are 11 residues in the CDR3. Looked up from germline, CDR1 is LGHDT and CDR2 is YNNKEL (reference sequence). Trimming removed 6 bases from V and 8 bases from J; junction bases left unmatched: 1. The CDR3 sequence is CASSRGGTQYF. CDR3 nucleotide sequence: TGTGCCAGCAGTCGGGGGGGTACGCAGTATTTT.

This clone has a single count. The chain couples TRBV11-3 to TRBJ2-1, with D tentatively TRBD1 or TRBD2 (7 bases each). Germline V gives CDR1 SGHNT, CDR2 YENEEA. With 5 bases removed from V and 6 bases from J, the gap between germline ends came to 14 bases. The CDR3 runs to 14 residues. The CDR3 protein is CASSLRGGSNEQFF. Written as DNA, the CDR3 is TGTGCCAGCAGCCTCAGGGGGGGGAGCAATGAGCAGTTCTTC.

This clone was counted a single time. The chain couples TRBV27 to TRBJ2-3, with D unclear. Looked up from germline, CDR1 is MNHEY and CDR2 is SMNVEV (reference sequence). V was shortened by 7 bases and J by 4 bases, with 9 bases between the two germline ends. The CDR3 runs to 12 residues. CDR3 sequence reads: CASTNRPDTQYF. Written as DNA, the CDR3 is TGTGCCAGCACCAACCGCCCAGATACGCAGTATTTT.